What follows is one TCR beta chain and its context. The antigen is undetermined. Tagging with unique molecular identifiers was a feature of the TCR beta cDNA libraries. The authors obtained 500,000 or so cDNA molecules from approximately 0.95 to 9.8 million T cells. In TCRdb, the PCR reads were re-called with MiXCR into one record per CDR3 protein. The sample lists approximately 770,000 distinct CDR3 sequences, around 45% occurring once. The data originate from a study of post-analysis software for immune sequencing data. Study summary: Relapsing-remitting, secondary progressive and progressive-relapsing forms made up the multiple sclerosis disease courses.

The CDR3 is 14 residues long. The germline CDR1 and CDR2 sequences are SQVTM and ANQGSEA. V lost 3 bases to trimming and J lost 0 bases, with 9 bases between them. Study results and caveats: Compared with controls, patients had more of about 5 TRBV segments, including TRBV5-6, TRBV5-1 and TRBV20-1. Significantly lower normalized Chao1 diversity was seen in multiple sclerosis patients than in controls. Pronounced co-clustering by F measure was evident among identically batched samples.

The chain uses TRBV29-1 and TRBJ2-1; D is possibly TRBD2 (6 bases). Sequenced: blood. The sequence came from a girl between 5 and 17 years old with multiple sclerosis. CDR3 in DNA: TGCAGCGTTGATTACGGGAGCTCCTACAATGAGCAGTTCTTC. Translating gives CSVDYGSSYNEQFF.